What follows are 18 T cell receptor beta chains derived from one specimen sequenced in a study of PD-L1 blockade in urothelial cancer. The time point here: pretreatment peripheral blood. Repertoires were generated with immunoSEQ multiplex PCR, while TCRdb's copy carries only in-frame clones and drops some. There are about 70,000 clones in the sample; roughly 90% occur only once, and 3.5% to 5% lies in the top ten. The sequencing here drew on PBMCs, taken around atezolizumab (anti-PD-L1) treatment. Receptors were obtained from a man in his 70s with urothelial cancer.

The CDR3, as DNA: TGCAGCCACAGGGGGGACTTGAACACTGAAGCTTTCTTT. This codes for CSHRGDLNTEAFF. V gene TRBV29-1 combines with J gene TRBJ1-1; 8 bases match TRBD1. Germline V lookup: CDR1 SQVTM, CDR2 ANQGSEA. The CDR3 consists of 13 residues. Trimming at V came to 8 bases and at J to 0 bases, leaving 5 bases not matched to a gene.

The V gene is TRBV10-3, the J gene TRBJ1-5; D remains ambiguous. CDR1 is ENHRY, CDR2 SYGVKD, per germline. The V end lost 10 bases, the J end lost 0 bases, and 16 bases lay between the germline ends. The CDR3 sequence is 15 residues long. The CDR3 nucleotides are TGTGCCACCACCGGGGAGAAGTATAGCAATCAGCCCCAGCATTTT. Translating gives CATTGEKYSNQPQHF.

The chain recombines TRBV20-1 with TRBJ1-2, with a possible D match to TRBD1 (6 bases). The CDR3 is made up of 11 amino acids. V lost 6 bases and J 5 bases, leaving 10 bases between the germline ends. Germline loops: CDR1 DFQATT, CDR2 SNEGSKA (reference sequence). CDR3 bases: TGCAGTGCCCAAGGACAGTATGGCTACACCTTC. This sequence encodes CSAQGQYGYTF.

The gene calls are TRBV7-3 and TRBJ2-5; D remains unclear. CDR1 and CDR2 (germline): SGHTA, FQGTGA. The V end was cut by 6 bases, the J end by 7 bases, with 15 bases between. This CDR3 has 13 amino acids. CDR3 protein: CASSSESVGTQYF. Here the CDR3 DNA reads TGTGCCAGCAGTTCGGAGAGCGTTGGGACCCAGTACTTC.

The rearrangement links TRBV19 to TRBJ2-7, with TRBD2 matching 8 bases. Germline assignment: CDR1 LNHDA and CDR2 SQIVND (reference sequence). This CDR3 contains 14 residues. With 6 bases clipped from V and 0 bases from J, the junction kept 4 bases outside the gene matches. The CDR3 region has the DNA TGTGCCAGTAGAAGCGGGAGAGGCTCCTACGAGCAGTACTTC. It translates to CASRSGRGSYEQYF.

A single count supports this clone. This chain connects TRBV6-5 to TRBJ1-4; 11 positions agree with TRBD1. Per the germline V gene, CDR1 is MNHEY and CDR2 is SVGAGI. The V segment lost 5 bases and the J segment 8 bases; nucleotides outside the gene matches: 4. The CDR3 consists of 14 residues. DNA for the CDR3: TGTGCCAGCAGTAGGACAGGGGGCCGCGAAAAACTGTTTTTT. It encodes CASSRTGGREKLFF.

The rearrangement links TRBV7-3 to TRBJ2-3, with D maybe TRBD1 (5 bases). Trimming took 1 base from V and 2 from J, leaving 10 bases between them. The CDR3 has 15 amino acids. The germline CDR1 and CDR2 sequences are SGHTA and FQGTGA. The CDR3, as DNA: TGTGCCAGCAGCTTAAGGGGCGCAAACACAGATACGCAGTATTTT. Residues: CASSLRGANTDTQYF.

V gene TRBV16 combines with J gene TRBJ2-6, with 9 bases aligning to TRBD1. Trimming at V came to 0 bases and at J to 2 bases, leaving 5 bases not matched to a gene. The germline CDR1 and CDR2 sequences are KGHSY and FQNENV. The CDR3 contains 18 residues. In DNA, the CDR3 is TGTGCCAGCAGCCAATCCACAGGGGGCGGCCCTGGGGCCAACGTCCTGACTTTC. This sequence encodes CASSQSTGGGPGANVLTF. The full variable domain, completed using reference TRBV16 and TRBJ2-6, is GEEVAQTPKHLVRGEGQKAKLYCAPIKGHSYVFWYQQVLKNEFKFLISFQNENVFDETGMPKERFSAKCLPNSPCSLEIQATKLEDSAVYFCASSQSTGGGPGANVLTFGAGSRLTVL.

This chain connects TRBV5-4 to TRBJ2-7; the D is unclear. This CDR3 is built from 12 residues. CDR1 and CDR2 (germline): SGHNT, YYREEE (reference sequence). Deletions cut 2 bases from V and 6 bases from J, with 9 bases between. Written as DNA, the CDR3 is TGTGCCAGCAGCTTCCCTCCCGGCGAGCAGTACTTC. It translates to CASSFPPGEQYF.

V gene TRBV7-6 combines with J gene TRBJ2-3; 10 nucleotides agree with TRBD1. Unmatched junction bases numbered 6, after V lost 5 bases and J lost 13 bases. From germline, CDR1 is SGHVS and CDR2 FNYEAQ. CDR3 length equals 12 residues. The CDR3 here is CASSRPGQGEYF. Written as DNA, the CDR3 is TGTGCCAGCAGCCGCCCCGGACAGGGGGAGTATTTT.

In this sample, this clone turned up once. The V and J genes are TRBV27 and TRBJ2-7, with 12 bases aligning to TRBD2. With 5 bases clipped from V and 2 bases from J, the junction kept 4 bases outside the gene matches. This CDR3 comprises 15 residues. The germline V gene encodes CDR1 MNHEY and CDR2 SMNVEV (reference sequence). The CDR3, as DNA: TGTGCCAGCAGTGTACTAGCGGGAGGAACCTACGAGCAGTACTTC. Translating it yields CASSVLAGGTYEQYF.

This sequence joins TRBV9 and TRBJ1-2; TRBD1 agrees at 10 bases. The CDR3 has 15 amino acids. The ends lost 2 bases at V and 6 bases at J; junction bases unmatched: 7. Germline assignment: CDR1 SGDLS and CDR2 YYNGEE. In DNA form, the CDR3 reads TGTGCCAGCAGCGTGGGAGGGACAGGGGTACATGGCTACACCTTC. It yields the protein CASSVGGTGVHGYTF.

V is TRBV6-5 and J is TRBJ2-1, with D hard to call. CDR1 is MNHEY, CDR2 SVGAGI, per germline. V was trimmed by 1 base and J by 5 bases, leaving 6 bases between them. This CDR3 has 13 residues. DNA for the CDR3: TGTGCCAGCAGTTACTTCAAAAACAATGAGCAGTTCTTC. Protein: CASSYFKNNEQFF.

This sequence joins TRBV27 and TRBJ1-5, with D possibly TRBD1 on 6 matching bases. This CDR3 is 14 amino acids long. V dropped 8 bases and J dropped 0 bases, with 11 bases sitting between them. Germline V gene lookup returns CDR1 MNHEY and CDR2 SMNVEV (reference sequence). CDR3 residues: CASRQGGSNQPQHF. The CDR3 DNA reads TGTGCCAGCCGCCAAGGGGGTAGCAATCAGCCCCAGCATTTT.

The chain has TRBV27 and TRBJ2-5, with 8 bases that match TRBD2. The germline CDR1 and CDR2 sequences are MNHEY and SMNVEV (reference sequence). Unmatched junction bases numbered 13, after V lost 0 bases and J lost 4 bases. The CDR3 runs to 18 residues. CDR3 in DNA: TGTGCCAGCAGTTTATCTTTCTCCCGGGAGGGCCTTCTAGAGACCCAGTACTTC. Translation gives CASSLSFSREGLLETQYF.

This chain links TRBV5-1 with TRBJ2-3, with 8 positions matching TRBD1. The CDR3 loop spans 13 amino acids. CDR1 and CDR2 (germline): SGHRS, YFSETQ. The V segment lost 4 bases and the J segment 4 bases; nucleotides outside the gene matches: 2. The CDR3 nucleotides read TGCGCCAGCAGCGGGACAGGTCCAGATACGCAGTATTTT. Protein sequence: CASSGTGPDTQYF.

J is TRBJ2-3 and V is TRBV7-2; 12 bases are a match to TRBD2. The CDR3 length is 16 residues. Germline loops: CDR1 SGHTA, CDR2 FQGNSA. The junction had 13 bases not matched to a gene; V was cut back by 5 bases and J by 10 bases. CDR3 in DNA: TGTGCCAGCAGCCCGACTAGCGGGAGTCCTCTTTCTCCGCAGTATTTT. Translating gives CASSPTSGSPLSPQYF.

The rearrangement uses TRBV7-2 and TRBJ2-7, with 7 bases matching TRBD2. With V trimmed by 1 base and J by 4 bases, 7 bases remained unmatched. The CDR3 has 15 residues. Germline V gene lookup returns CDR1 SGHTA and CDR2 FQGNSA. The CDR3 loop is CASSLGLGRGYEQYF. The CDR3 DNA is TGTGCCAGCAGCTTAGGACTGGGGAGGGGATACGAGCAGTACTTC.